This T cell receptor (beta chain) appears in the sequencing data of a study of control samples from healthy donors and cancer patients. The ends were cut back, 1 base at V and 4 bases at J, with 8 bases in the middle. The CDR3 extends over 14 amino acids. Germline CDR1 is SGHVS and CDR2 is FQNEAQ. Profiled with immunoSEQ multiplex PCR; TCRdb holds only in-frame clones, not every one. The repertoire holds some 120,000 clones, 88% seen once, with less than 3% in the top ten. The receptor comes from a woman in her seventies in good health. The sample taken for sequencing was blood. The chain has TRBV7-8 and TRBJ2-1; D call uncertain. CDR3 loop: CASSLGHIYNEQFF. Written as DNA, the CDR3 is TGTGCCAGCAGCTTAGGTCACATATACAATGAGCAGTTCTTC.